A selection of T cell receptor beta chains follows, all from one sample in a study of T-cell memory formation after mild COVID-19. TCRdb re-analysed the 5' RACE reads in MiXCR, keeping a single row per CDR3 protein. The sample has roughly 130,000 distinct CDR3 sequences, about 15% seen once. Sequencing used PBMCs or a T cell subset sorted from them (not recorded which). These TCRs come from a man aged 18 to 29 who had mild COVID-19 (a few samples of this study predate the infection). Cell type and time point are not known. Both conserved end residues are part of each CDR3. D genes are given only for firm matches. Where a row states a size, it is once, few, many or the class of an expanded clone; other rows omit it.

abundance	d_gene	v_gene	j_gene	CDR3nt	CDR3aa
.	.	TRBV4-1	TRBJ1-2	TGCGCCAGCAGCCAAGAACCGACAGCTAACTATGGCTACACCTTC	CASSQEPTANYGYTF
few	.	TRBV20-1	TRBJ2-1	TGCAGTGCTGGGGTCGGGGGCCGCCCCTACAATGAGCAGTTCTTC	CSAGVGGRPYNEQFF
.	.	TRBV19	TRBJ1-4	TGTGCCAGTAGTAGCCACCGACAGAATGAAAAACTGTTTTTT	CASSSHRQNEKLFF
many	.	TRBV6-5	TRBJ2-3	TGTGCCAGCAGTTACGGCCCGGGGGACCCTAGCACAGATACGCAGTATTTT	CASSYGPGDPSTDTQYF
.	TRBD2	TRBV5-5	TRBJ2-1	TGTGCCAGCAGCTTGGGACTAGCGGTCTACAATGAGCAGTTCTTC	CASSLGLAVYNEQFF
.	TRBD2	TRBV3-1	TRBJ2-7	TGTGCCAGCAGCCCAAACCTGAAGGGACTAGCGGGGGGCCTCTGGACCTACGAGCAGTACTTC	CASSPNLKGLAGGLWTYEQYF
.	.	TRBV5-1	TRBJ2-1	TGCGCCAGCAGCTTGCGGGGGGCTGGGAATGAGCAGTTCTTC	CASSLRGAGNEQFF
.	.	TRBV20-1	TRBJ1-1	TGCAGTGCTGGAGGGAGGGGCATCATGAACACTGAAGCTTTCTTT	CSAGGRGIMNTEAFF
.	TRBD1	TRBV6-5	TRBJ1-6	TGTGCCAGCAGTTACGGACAGGGAGGAAATTCACCCCTCCACTTT	CASSYGQGGNSPLHF
.	.	TRBV20-1	TRBJ2-5	TGCAGTGCCCCAGGGGGGGAGACCCAGTACTTC	CSAPGGETQYF
many	.	TRBV9	TRBJ2-1	TGTGCCAGCAGCCCGAGACCGGGAAGCTCCTACAATGAGCAGTTCTTC	CASSPRPGSSYNEQFF
few	.	TRBV11-2	TRBJ2-5	TGTGCCAGCAGCTCTATGTCGGGGCCCGGTAATTTGGAGACCCAGTACTTC	CASSSMSGPGNLETQYF
.	TRBD1	TRBV11-2	TRBJ1-1	TGTGCCAGCAGCTCACAGGGGTCGTCCACTGAAGCTTTCTTT	CASSSQGSSTEAFF
few	.	TRBV24-1	TRBJ1-2	TGTGCCACCAGTGGCTCAGGGGACCTCTATGGCTACACCTTC	CATSGSGDLYGYTF
.	TRBD1	TRBV6-5	TRBJ1-4	TGTGCCAGCAGTTTCACAGGGGGAGGCGAAAAACTGTTTTTT	CASSFTGGGEKLFF
few	.	TRBV7-9	TRBJ2-2	TGTGCCAGCATGTACCAAAACACGAACACCGGGGAGCTGTTTTTT	CASMYQNTNTGELFF
.	TRBD1	TRBV20-1	TRBJ2-7	TGCAGTGCAAGAACCGGGACAGGGGGCACTTACGAGCAGTACTTC	CSARTGTGGTYEQYF
once	.	TRBV23-1	TRBJ2-7	TGCGCCAGCAGCCCAGGGTCCGAAAACGAGCAGTACTTC	CASSPGSENEQYF
few	TRBD1	TRBV2	TRBJ2-1	TGTGCCAGCAGTGCCGGGACAGGGGCCTACAATGAGCAGTTCTTC	CASSAGTGAYNEQFF
few	.	TRBV5-1	TRBJ2-2	TGCGCCAGCAGCTTCGGGGTAGCGGGGGAGCTGTTTTTT	CASSFGVAGELFF
.	TRBD2	TRBV2	TRBJ2-5	TGTGCCAGCACGATGGGGGGGAAGGAGACCCAGTACTTC	CASTMGGKETQYF
.	TRBD1	TRBV7-8	TRBJ1-1	TGTGCCAGCAGCTCGGCAGGGGGCACTGAAGCTTTCTTT	CASSSAGGTEAFF
few	TRBD1	TRBV12-3/TRBV12-4	TRBJ1-5	TGTGCCAGCAGTCCGGACAGGTGGGAGAGCAATCAGCCCCAGCATTTT	CASSPDRWESNQPQHF
.	.	TRBV19	TRBJ2-7	TGTGCCAGTAGTTCCCGCCCTCTCGACAGGTTCGTCTACGAGCAGTACTTC	CASSSRPLDRFVYEQYF
.	TRBD1	TRBV5-5	TRBJ2-6	TGTGCCAGCAGCTTGGAGGGACAGAACTCTGGGGCCAACGTCCTGACTTTC	CASSLEGQNSGANVLTF
few	.	TRBV19	TRBJ1-1	TGTGCCAGTAGTATCCAGGTTATGAACACTGAAGCTTTCTTT	CASSIQVMNTEAFF
few	TRBD2	TRBV9	TRBJ2-1	TGTGCCAGCAGCGGACTCGGACTAGCGGGGAATTCCTACAATGAGCAGTTCTTC	CASSGLGLAGNSYNEQFF
.	.	TRBV24-1	TRBJ2-7	TGTGCCACCAGTGCAGGGGCTCGCTCCTACGAGCAGTACTTC	CATSAGARSYEQYF
.	TRBD1	TRBV20-1	TRBJ1-1	TGCAGTGCTCGTACAGGGGCGGGGAACACTGAAGCTTTCTTT	CSARTGAGNTEAFF
.	TRBD1	TRBV7-8	TRBJ2-5	TGTGCCAGCAGCTTAGGACAGGGGTCAGGGACCCAGTACTTC	CASSLGQGSGTQYF
.	TRBD1	TRBV2	TRBJ2-5	TGTGCCAGCGAACAGGGGATACAAGAGACCCAGTACTTC	CASEQGIQETQYF
.	TRBD1	TRBV7-9	TRBJ2-5	TGTGCCAGCAGCTTGGGACAGGGTCTAGAGACCCAGTACTTC	CASSLGQGLETQYF
.	.	TRBV18	TRBJ2-1	TGTGCCAGCTCACTGGACAGCAATGAGCAGTTCTTC	CASSLDSNEQFF
.	TRBD2	TRBV4-2	TRBJ2-1	TGTGCCAGCAGCCAAGGGACTAGCGGGGGGGTTGAGCAGTTCTTC	CASSQGTSGGVEQFF